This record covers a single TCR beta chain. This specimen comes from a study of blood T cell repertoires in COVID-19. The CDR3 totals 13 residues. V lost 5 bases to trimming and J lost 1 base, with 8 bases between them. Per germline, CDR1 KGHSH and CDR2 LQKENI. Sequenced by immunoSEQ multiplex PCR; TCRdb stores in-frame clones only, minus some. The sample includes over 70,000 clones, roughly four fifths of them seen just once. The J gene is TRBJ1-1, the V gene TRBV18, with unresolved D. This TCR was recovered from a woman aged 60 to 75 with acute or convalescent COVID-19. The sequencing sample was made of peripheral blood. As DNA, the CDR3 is TGTGCCAGCTCAGAGCAGGAGAACACTGAAGCTTTCTTT. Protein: CASSEQENTEAFF.